The 9 T cell receptor beta chains in this list originate from one sample, sequenced in a study of T-cell reconstitution after alpha-beta-depleted transplantation in children. TCRbeta library preparation incorporated unique molecular identifiers. TCRdb analysed the PCR reads with MiXCR anew, one entry per CDR3 protein. The data contain around 800,000 distinct CDR3 sequences, roughly 15% of them seen just once; the ten biggest clones take up roughly 5%. The sequenced sample was PBMCs, mostly from graft donor cells, obtained 360 days after TCRalphabeta/CD19-depleted stem cell transplant. These receptor sequences come from a male patient younger than 18 who had a stem cell transplant for acute lymphoblastic leukemia, so the T cells may come from the graft donor.

The genes are TRBV11-2 and TRBJ1-2; possibly TRBD1 for D (6 bases). CDR1 and CDR2 from the germline V gene are SGHAT and FQNNGV. The CDR3 covers 15 residues. Trimming shortened V by 0 bases and J by 3 bases, and 11 bases separated the two germline ends. CDR3 sequence: CASSLDWDTDYGYTF. DNA for the CDR3: TGTGCCAGCAGCTTAGATTGGGACACAGACTATGGCTACACCTTC.

This clonotype appeared a few times. The chain couples TRBV11-2 to TRBJ2-1; TRBD1 agrees at 7 bases. With V trimmed by 2 bases and J by 3 bases, 4 bases remained unmatched. The CDR3 is made up of 15 amino acids. Looked up from germline, CDR1 is SGHAT and CDR2 is FQNNGV. Here the CDR3 reads CASSLRTGLYNEQFF. CDR3 DNA: TGTGCCAGCAGCTTACGGACAGGTCTCTACAATGAGCAGTTCTTC. Filled out from reference TRBV11-2 and TRBJ2-1, the complete variable domain reads EAGVAQSPRYKIIEKRQSVAFWCNPISGHATLYWYQQILGQGPKLLIQFQNNGVVDDSQLPKDRFSAERLKGVDSTLKIQPAKLEDSAVYLCASSLRTGLYNEQFFGPGTRLTVL.

This clonotype was found a few times. The chain recombines TRBV7-2 with TRBJ2-1, with D perhaps given as TRBD1 or TRBD2 (5 bases each). The germline gives CDR1 SGHTA, CDR2 FQGNSA. V lost 2 bases and J lost 4, with 33 bases in between. The CDR3 totals 22 residues. This CDR3 reads CASSLPLRDPRKGIGGYNEQFF. The CDR3 DNA is TGTGCCAGCAGCTTACCCCTCCGGGACCCTAGAAAGGGGATTGGGGGTTACAATGAGCAGTTCTTC.

Many counts were recorded for this clonotype. V is TRBV15 and J is TRBJ2-1; possibly TRBD2 for D (5 bases). In germline, CDR1 is LNHNV, CDR2 YYDKDF (reference sequence). The CDR3 covers 15 residues. V lost 3 bases and J 4 bases, leaving 13 bases between the germline ends. The CDR3 DNA reads TGTGCCACCAGCAGGGTGGGAGAGATATACAATGAGCAGTTCTTC. It codes for CATSRVGEIYNEQFF.

This clonotype was seen more than once but under ten times. This sequence joins TRBV6-1 and TRBJ2-2, with 10 bases identical to TRBD2. The CDR3 covers 16 residues. Unmatched junction bases numbered 8, after V lost 4 bases and J lost 6 bases. The germline CDR1 and CDR2 sequences are MNHNS and SASEGT. CDR3: CASSAGAGGPPGELFF. DNA for the CDR3: TGTGCCAGCAGTGCGGGAGCGGGAGGGCCCCCCGGGGAGCTGTTTTTT.

This clonotype was counted many times. V is TRBV7-9 and J is TRBJ2-3; D not certain. This CDR3 region has 13 residues. Germline CDR1 reads SEHNR; CDR2 reads FQNEAQ (reference sequence). Between the trimmed V and J ends, which lost 2 bases and 0 bases, there was a span of 3 bases. The CDR3 loop reads CASSLKSTDTQYF. Written as DNA, the CDR3 is TGTGCCAGCAGCTTAAAAAGCACAGATACGCAGTATTTT.

The genes are TRBV4-2 and TRBJ2-4, with D possibly TRBD2 on 5 matching bases. Trimming pared 1 base from V and 4 bases from J, leaving 11 bases between. There are 15 residues in the CDR3. CDR1 and CDR2 from the germline V gene are LGHNA and YNFKEQ. This chain's CDR3 is CASSQVLAVKNIQYF. CDR3 DNA: TGTGCCAGCAGCCAAGTTCTAGCCGTAAAAAACATTCAGTACTTC.

The V gene is TRBV7-9, the J gene TRBJ2-1; perhaps D is TRBD1 or TRBD2 (6 bases each). This CDR3 has 16 amino acids. V was shortened by 2 bases and J by 8 bases, with 19 bases between the two germline ends. Germline CDR1 SEHNR, CDR2 FQNEAQ (reference sequence). Here the CDR3 reads CASSLIRIRGAYEQFF. The CDR3 region has the DNA TGTGCCAGCAGCTTAATTAGAATAAGGGGGGCGTATGAGCAGTTCTTC.

The CDR3 loop is CASSQERYRGEQPQHF. The CDR3 region has the DNA TGCGCCAGCAGCCAAGAAAGGTACAGGGGAGAACAGCCCCAGCATTTT. The chain combines TRBV4-1 with TRBJ1-5; 7 bases fit TRBD1. CDR1 and CDR2 (germline): MGHRA, YSYEKL. The CDR3 length is 16 residues. With V trimmed by 0 bases and J by 7 bases, 9 bases remained unmatched.